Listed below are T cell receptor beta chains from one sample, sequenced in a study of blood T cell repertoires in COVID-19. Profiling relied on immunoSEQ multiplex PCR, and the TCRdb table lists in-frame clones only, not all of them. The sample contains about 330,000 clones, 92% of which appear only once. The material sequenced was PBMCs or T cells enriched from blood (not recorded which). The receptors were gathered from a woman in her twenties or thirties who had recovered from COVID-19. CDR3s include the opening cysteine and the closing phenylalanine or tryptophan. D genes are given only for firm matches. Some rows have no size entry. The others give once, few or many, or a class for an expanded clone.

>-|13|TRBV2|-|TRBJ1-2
TGTGCCAGCACCCTCAACCCAGGCTATGGCTACACCTTC
CASTLNPGYGYTF
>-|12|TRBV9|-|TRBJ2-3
TGTGCCAGCAGCGTACTAACAGATACGCAGTATTTT
CASSVLTDTQYF
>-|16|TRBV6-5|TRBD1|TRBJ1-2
TGTGCCAGCAGTTACTCGCGGACAGGGGGAGTTTATGGCTACACCTTC
CASSYSRTGGVYGYTF
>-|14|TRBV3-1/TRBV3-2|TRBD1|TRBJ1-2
TGTGCCAGCAGCCACCGACAGGGGCTGTACGGCTACACCTTC
CASSHRQGLYGYTF
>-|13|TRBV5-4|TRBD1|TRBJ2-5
TGTGCCGGGACGGGGACAGACCAAGAGACCCAGTACTTC
CAGTGTDQETQYF
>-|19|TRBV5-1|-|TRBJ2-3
TGCGCCAGCAGATCGGGACTATCTGAGGGGGACACTAGCACAGATACGCAGTATTTT
CASRSGLSEGDTSTDTQYF
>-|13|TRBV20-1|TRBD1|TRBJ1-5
TGCAGTGCTAGTTCCGGGACAGGGAAGCCCCAGCATTTT
CSASSGTGKPQHF
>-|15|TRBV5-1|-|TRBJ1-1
TGCGCCAGCACCCTGGGGTCAGGGTTGAACACTGAAGCTTTCTTT
CASTLGSGLNTEAFF
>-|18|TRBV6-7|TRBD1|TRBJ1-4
TGTGCCAGCGGGCAGGACAGGGCTCACCTTTCAACTAATGAAAAACTGTTTTTT
CASGQDRAHLSTNEKLFF
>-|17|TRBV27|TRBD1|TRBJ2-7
TGTGCCAGCGTACTAATTATTAGGGACAGCGAGACCTACGAGCAGTACTTC
CASVLIIRDSETYEQYF
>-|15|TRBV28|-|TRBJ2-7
TGTGCCAGCAGCTTCACTAGCTTGGGTGGCTACGAGCAGTACTTC
CASSFTSLGGYEQYF
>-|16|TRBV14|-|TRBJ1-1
TGTGCCAGCAGCCAAGCGTACAGGGTCGGGAACACTGAAGCTTTCTTT
CASSQAYRVGNTEAFF
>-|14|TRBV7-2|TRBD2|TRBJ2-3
TGTGCCAGCACCATAGCGGGAGGGCCAGATACGCAGTATTTT
CASTIAGGPDTQYF
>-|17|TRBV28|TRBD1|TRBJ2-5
TGTGCCAGCAGTTTACTCACAGGGGGCACGTACCAAGAGACCCAGTACTTC
CASSLLTGGTYQETQYF
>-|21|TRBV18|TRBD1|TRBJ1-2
TGTGCCAGCTCACCATACTCTCAGGGGGCGCGGAACGCATTCCTTAACTATGGCTACACCTTC
CASSPYSQGARNAFLNYGYTF
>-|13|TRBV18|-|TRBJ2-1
TGTGCCAGCTCACCGGCCGGGGAACAAGAGCAGTTCTTC
CASSPAGEQEQFF
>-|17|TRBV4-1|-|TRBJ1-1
TGCGCCAGCAGACCACTACTGGTGCGCCTGAAGAACACTGAAGCTTTCTTT
CASRPLLVRLKNTEAFF
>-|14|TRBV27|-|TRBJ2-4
TGTGCCAGCAGCAGAAACCTAGCCAAAAACATTCAGTACTTC
CASSRNLAKNIQYF
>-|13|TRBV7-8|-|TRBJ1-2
TGTGCCAGCAGCTTTAACAGTAACTATGGCTACACCTTC
CASSFNSNYGYTF
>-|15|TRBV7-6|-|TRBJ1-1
TGTGCCAGCAGCTTAGAGGGCAGGGGCGAAACTGAAGCTTTCTTT
CASSLEGRGETEAFF
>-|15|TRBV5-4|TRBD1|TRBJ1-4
TGTGCCAGCAGCTTCTGGACAGGGGGTGGTGAAAAACTGTTTTTT
CASSFWTGGGEKLFF
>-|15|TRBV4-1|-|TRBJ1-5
TGCGCCAGCAGCCAAGATTGGACAGCGAGTAAGCCCCAGCATTTT
CASSQDWTASKPQHF
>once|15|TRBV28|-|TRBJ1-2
TGTGCCAGCGGCTCCTCCCCTGGACAGCTCTATGGCTACACCTTC
CASGSSPGQLYGYTF
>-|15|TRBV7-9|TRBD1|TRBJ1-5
TGTGCCAGCGGAAACGGACAGGGGGCCGATCAGCCCCAGCATTTT
CASGNGQGADQPQHF
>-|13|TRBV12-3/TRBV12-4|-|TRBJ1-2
TGTGCCAGCAGTTTTTTACGGACAGATGGCTACACCTTC
CASSFLRTDGYTF
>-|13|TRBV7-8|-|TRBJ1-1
TGTGCCAGCAGCGAACTCGGGGTTTCGGTAGCTTTCTTT
CASSELGVSVAFF
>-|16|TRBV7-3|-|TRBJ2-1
TGTGCCAGCAGCTTAACAGGGGGAAGCTCCTACAATGAGCAGTTCTTC
CASSLTGGSSYNEQFF
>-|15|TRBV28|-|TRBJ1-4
TGTGCCAGCAGTTTACAAGACATTGTCGATGAAAAACTGTTTTTT
CASSLQDIVDEKLFF
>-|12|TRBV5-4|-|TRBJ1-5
TGTGCCAGCAGCACCGACGGGAGGCCCCAGCATTTT
CASSTDGRPQHF
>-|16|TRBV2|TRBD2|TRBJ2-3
TGTGCCAGCAATCGAATCGGGACTAGCGGGACAGATACGCAGTATTTT
CASNRIGTSGTDTQYF
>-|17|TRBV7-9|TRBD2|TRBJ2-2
TGTGCCAGCAGCCAACGGGGACTAGCGGCTTATACCGGGGAGCTGTTTTTT
CASSQRGLAAYTGELFF
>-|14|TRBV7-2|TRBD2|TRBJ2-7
TGTGCCAGCAGCTCCCCTCGGGGGGGCTACGAGCAGTACTTC
CASSSPRGGYEQYF
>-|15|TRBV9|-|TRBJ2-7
TGTGCCAGCAGCGTAGCGGAGGTACCCTCCTACGAGCAGTACTTC
CASSVAEVPSYEQYF
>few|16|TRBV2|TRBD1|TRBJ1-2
TGTGCCAGCAGCCCCGGACAGGTGCCTCATACTCGCGGCTACACCTTC
CASSPGQVPHTRGYTF
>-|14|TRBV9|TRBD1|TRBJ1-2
TGTGCCAGCAGCGGACAGGGACCTAACTATGGCTACACCTTC
CASSGQGPNYGYTF
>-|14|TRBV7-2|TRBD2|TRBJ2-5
TGTGCCAGCAGCATCCTAGCGGGAGATGGGACCCAGTACTTC
CASSILAGDGTQYF
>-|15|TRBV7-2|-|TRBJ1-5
TGTGCCAGCAGCGAGGGACACTATAGCAATCAGCCCCAGCATTTT
CASSEGHYSNQPQHF
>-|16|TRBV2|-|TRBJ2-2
TGTGCCAGCAGCCCCACTAGTGGGAGCCCCACCGGGGAGCTGTTTTTT
CASSPTSGSPTGELFF
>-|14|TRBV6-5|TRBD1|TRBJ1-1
TGTGCCAGCAGAAGGGGACAGAGGAACACTGAAGCTTTCTTT
CASRRGQRNTEAFF
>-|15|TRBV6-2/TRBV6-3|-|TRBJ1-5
TGTGCCAGCAGTTACTCGGGAGGCCCACATCAGCCCCAGCATTTT
CASSYSGGPHQPQHF
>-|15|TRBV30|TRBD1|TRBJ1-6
TGTGCCTGGAGTGGGGGGACAGGTCTAAATTCACCCCTCCACTTT
CAWSGGTGLNSPLHF
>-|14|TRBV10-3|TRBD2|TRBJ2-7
TGTGCCATCAGTGCAAGCGGGAACTCCTACGAGCAGTACTTC
CAISASGNSYEQYF
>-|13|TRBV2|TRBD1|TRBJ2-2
TGTGCCAGCAGTTCGCAGGGGGCCGGGGAGCTGTTTTTT
CASSSQGAGELFF
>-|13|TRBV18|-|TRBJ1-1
TGTGCCAGCTCCCAACCTGAGCTCACTGAAGCTTTCTTT
CASSQPELTEAFF
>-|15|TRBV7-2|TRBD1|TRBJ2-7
TGTGCCAGCAGCCCCCTGGGGACAGCGTCGTACGAGCAGTACTTC
CASSPLGTASYEQYF
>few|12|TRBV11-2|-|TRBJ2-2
TGTGCCAGTTCGAGAGGCACCGGGGAGCTGTTTTTT
CASSRGTGELFF
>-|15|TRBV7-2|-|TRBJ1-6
TGTGCCAGCAGCTATGCCCCGGGAGACTATTCACCCCTCCACTTT
CASSYAPGDYSPLHF
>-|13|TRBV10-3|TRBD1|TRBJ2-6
TGTGCCATCGGACAGGCTGGGGCCAACGTCCTGACTTTC
CAIGQAGANVLTF